What follows describes a single T cell receptor (beta chain). Its specificity is unknown. The source of the sample is a study of cytomegalovirus exposure and HLA in healthy donors. The CDR3 runs to 14 residues. V shed 5 bases, J shed 1 base, and the junction held 2 bases outside the gene matches. Germline V gives CDR1 MDHEN, CDR2 SYDVKM. The PCR ran on 60 Vbeta and 13 Jbeta primers. Assay: immunoSEQ multiplex PCR; the TCRdb copy retains only in-frame clones and omits some. The table has about 140,000 clones, roughly 76% seen once; the top ten hold roughly an eighth. Study-wide points: The classifier was said to identify cytomegalovirus status with high specificity and sensitivity. A later analysis associated approximately 17,000 TCR beta sequences with HLA alleles at a 0.05 false discovery rate. Later analysis suggested most CMV-associated TCR beta chains were HLA-restricted.

Source material: PBMCs. The source is a human donor in good health. This chain links TRBV28 with TRBJ1-2, with 9 bases aligning to TRBD1. The chain's CDR3 is CASSTGGLNYGYTF. The CDR3 DNA sequence: TGTGCCAGCAGTACAGGGGGCCTTAACTATGGCTACACCTTC.